A single sample gave rise to the 5 T cell receptor beta chains below, sequenced in a study of prognosis after radiotherapy for stage I lung cancer. Amplification of the TCR beta CDR3 (from genomic DNA) was done by two-round multiplex PCR. Primers specific to each TRBV and TRBJ gene were used in first-round PCR. TCRdb reprocessed the multiplex PCR reads via MiXCR and lists one record per CDR3 protein. Here the sample spans 26,000 or so distinct CDR3 sequences, around 30% being singletons. The material sequenced was PBMCs, taken before or after stereotactic body radiation therapy (not recorded which). The receptors here all came from a donor over 45 with non-small cell lung cancer.

Details on this clonotype: As the CDR3 is not closed by the conserved phenylalanine or tryptophan, this likely results from a read error. V usage is TRBV5-1 and J usage is TRBJ2-7, with D perhaps TRBD2 (5 bases). CDR1 is SGHRS and CDR2 is YFSETQ in the germline V gene. The V end was cut by 0 bases, the J end by 3 bases, with 16 bases between. The CDR3 sequence is 16 residues long. CDR3 loop: CASSLDYSSGGYEQYL. The CDR3 DNA reads TGCGCCAGCAGCTTGGATTACAGCTCCGGAGGCTACGAGCAGTACCTC.

Note on this clonotype: Just one base apart from a much larger clone, this may be a read error. The gene calls are TRBV29-1 and TRBJ1-5; the match to TRBD1 covers 9 bases. The CDR3 is 12 residues long. Germline assignment: CDR1 SQVTM and CDR2 ANQGSEA. The CDR3 DNA sequence: TGCAGCGCGGGGGACAGGGATCAGCCCCATCATTTT. Amino acids: CSAGDRDQPHHF.

This clonotype was seen at least ten times. The V and J genes are TRBV20-1 and TRBJ1-1; 8 bases are a match to TRBD1. The CDR3 loop spans 14 amino acids. Germline assignment: CDR1 DFQATT and CDR2 SNEGSKA (reference sequence). V lost 0 bases, J lost 10 bases, and 10 bases stayed unmatched. The CDR3 coding sequence is TGCAGTGCTAGAGATACCCAGGGGGCGCAGGCAGCTTTCTTT. Its translation: CSARDTQGAQAAFF.

The chain joins TRBV7-2 to TRBJ2-6, with D possibly being TRBD1 or TRBD2 (5 bases each). The CDR3 is 13 residues long. Germline V gene lookup returns CDR1 SGHTA and CDR2 FQGNSA. The germline V and J ends were trimmed by 3 bases and 12 bases, with 12 bases remaining between them. DNA for the CDR3: TGTGCCAGCAGCTTCTCGGTTGGGGGCGTCCTGACTTTC. Its translation is CASSFSVGGVLTF.

This clonotype was seen ten or more times. V usage is TRBV2 and J usage is TRBJ2-7; the match to TRBD1 covers 7 bases. Germline values: CDR1 SNHLY, CDR2 FYNNEI. This CDR3 is built from 14 residues. After removal of 6 bases from V and 3 bases from J, the junction contained 8 bases not matched to a gene. CDR3 bases: TGTGCCAGCAGAAAACAGGGGAACAGCTACGAGCAGTACTTC. It yields the protein CASRKQGNSYEQYF. Full variable domain (remainder filled in from reference TRBV2 and TRBJ2-7): EPEVTQTPSHQVTQMGQEVILRCVPISNHLYFYWYRQILGQKVEFLVSFYNNEISEKSEIFDDQFSVERPDGSNFTLKIRSTKLEDSAMYFCASRKQGNSYEQYFGPGTRLTVT.